The present TCR beta chain was sequenced within a study of shared clonotypes between healthy human individuals. Every immunoSEQ plate was one replicate of a subset's evenly spread DNA. Replicate PCRs run on sorted subsets employed approximately 200 ng DNA, 25,000 to 35,000 T cell genomes. The repertoire was sequenced with immunoSEQ multiplex PCR; TCRdb's copy has only in-frame clones and lacks some. The sample shows 2 million to 2.5 million clones, more than 85% of them seen only once. V lost 4 bases and J 1 base, leaving 23 bases between the germline ends. Per the germline V gene, CDR1 is SGDLS and CDR2 is YYNGEE. The CDR3 is 18 residues long. Concerning this clone itself: Its antigen is undetermined.

Study-wide results and limits: An effect of sequencing depth on clonotype sharing among donors was expected. Non-shared clonotypes showed lower generation probabilities than clonotypes common to all four donors.

Sequencing was performed on naive CD4+ T cells from PBMCs. The subset is: CD45RA+ positively selected. The receptor comes from a man younger than 30 in good health. Some clones in this sample may be carry-over from other donors' samples. This chain links TRBV9 with TRBJ1-2, with D maybe TRBD1 (6 bases). The CDR3 here is CASSTPDSLTLFNYGYTF. CDR3 nucleotides: TGTGCCAGCAGCACTCCGGACAGCCTCACCCTTTTTAACTATGGCTACACCTTC.